This TCR beta chain was profiled in a study of molecular identifiers for immune sequencing clone quantification. CDR3 length: 14 residues. CDR1 is MGHRA and CDR2 is YSYEKL in the germline V gene. Note on this clonotype: At one end, the junction sequence differs from germline, possibly due to a read error.

In TCRdb, the PCR reads were re-called with MiXCR into one record per CDR3 protein. The sample lists about 510,000 distinct CDR3 sequences, roughly 25% occurring once. Sequenced: naive CD8+ T cells from blood, with Jurkat cell RNA spiked in. Subset defined: FACS-sorted CD8+CD4-CCR7+CD45RA+ naive T cells. The chain employs TRBV4-1 and TRBJ2-7; the D is unclear. This receptor was identified in a human donor in good health. Some libraries in this study had Jurkat cell RNA spiked in. The CDR3 coding sequence is TGCGCCCGCAGCCAAGAAAGAATGGGATACGAGCAGTACTTC. Amino acid sequence: CARSQERMGYEQYF.